Listed below are T cell receptor beta chains from one sample, sequenced in a study of blood T cell repertoires in COVID-19. Profiled with immunoSEQ multiplex PCR; TCRdb holds only in-frame clones, not every one. Here the sample spans some 240,000 clones, around 86% being singletons. Sequencing input: peripheral blood. The receptors stem from a woman in her seventies with COVID-19, enrolled during active disease. Each CDR3 is given with its conserved first and last residue. Each record gives: CDR3 length, V gene, D gene, J gene, clone size, CDR3 protein, CDR3 DNA. A D gene is named only where the DNA matches it firmly. Rows give clone size only sometimes, using once, few, many, or a class for an expanded clone.

CDR3 length: 13; V gene: TRBV12-3/TRBV12-4; D gene: .; J gene: TRBJ2-1; clone size: .; CDR3 protein: CASSFRGVNEQFF; CDR3 DNA: TGTGCCAGCAGTTTCAGGGGAGTCAATGAGCAGTTCTTC
CDR3 length: 16; V gene: TRBV5-1; D gene: .; J gene: TRBJ2-7; clone size: few; CDR3 protein: CASSSEYGRSSYEQYF; CDR3 DNA: TGCGCCAGCAGCTCCGAATACGGAAGGAGCTCCTACGAGCAGTACTTC
CDR3 length: 13; V gene: TRBV3-1/TRBV3-2; D gene: TRBD2; J gene: TRBJ2-7; clone size: .; CDR3 protein: CASMTSGTYEQYF; CDR3 DNA: TGTGCCAGCATGACTAGCGGTACGTACGAGCAGTACTTC
CDR3 length: 12; V gene: TRBV10-3; D gene: .; J gene: TRBJ2-5; clone size: .; CDR3 protein: CAISQLGETQYF; CDR3 DNA: TGTGCCATCTCTCAACTCGGGGAGACCCAGTACTTC
CDR3 length: 11; V gene: TRBV20-1; D gene: .; J gene: TRBJ1-4; clone size: once; CDR3 protein: CSAEYNEKLFF; CDR3 DNA: TGCAGTGCAGAGTACAATGAAAAACTGTTTTTT
CDR3 length: 11; V gene: TRBV20-1; D gene: .; J gene: TRBJ1-1; clone size: .; CDR3 protein: CSAMGGPEAFF; CDR3 DNA: TGCAGTGCGATGGGTGGGCCTGAAGCTTTCTTT
CDR3 length: 12; V gene: TRBV6-6; D gene: .; J gene: TRBJ1-2; clone size: few; CDR3 protein: CASWAGNYGYTF; CDR3 DNA: TGTGCCAGCTGGGCAGGGAACTATGGCTACACCTTC
CDR3 length: 15; V gene: TRBV2; D gene: .; J gene: TRBJ1-2; clone size: .; CDR3 protein: CASRTTGSRLYGYTF; CDR3 DNA: TGTGCCAGCAGGACAACAGGGAGTCGCCTCTATGGCTACACCTTC
CDR3 length: 14; V gene: TRBV30; D gene: .; J gene: TRBJ1-3; clone size: .; CDR3 protein: CAWSVGALGNTIYF; CDR3 DNA: TGTGCCTGGAGTGTGGGGGCCCTTGGAAACACCATATATTTT
CDR3 length: 9; V gene: TRBV5-8; D gene: .; J gene: TRBJ1-1; clone size: .; CDR3 protein: CASSYEAFF; CDR3 DNA: TGTGCCAGCAGTTATGAAGCTTTCTTT
CDR3 length: 15; V gene: TRBV6-2/TRBV6-3; D gene: TRBD1; J gene: TRBJ2-1; clone size: once; CDR3 protein: CASSNPTGKTDEQFF; CDR3 DNA: TGTGCCAGCAGTAACCCGACAGGGAAGACGGATGAGCAGTTCTTC
CDR3 length: 12; V gene: TRBV25-1; D gene: .; J gene: TRBJ2-5; clone size: .; CDR3 protein: CASSPIGETQYF; CDR3 DNA: TGTGCCAGCAGCCCAATCGGAGAGACCCAGTACTTC
CDR3 length: 15; V gene: TRBV15; D gene: TRBD1; J gene: TRBJ1-4; clone size: .; CDR3 protein: CATSRTVTGGEKLFF; CDR3 DNA: TGTGCCACCAGCAGGACGGTGACAGGGGGTGAAAAACTGTTTTTT